Listed here are 32 T cell receptor beta chains from one sample, sequenced in a study of neurological immune-mediated disorders. TCRdb fed the 5' RACE reads into MiXCR, producing one record per CDR3 protein. The profile shows just over 95,000 distinct CDR3 sequences, 3% to 4.5% of them singletons. Sequenced input: PBMCs. All receptors come from a woman in her late teens or twenties with multiple sclerosis.

This clonotype appeared many times. J is TRBJ2-2 and V is TRBV12-3 or TRBV12-4; 7 positions agree with TRBD1. Trimming at V came to 6 bases and at J to 6 bases, leaving 7 bases not matched to a gene. The CDR3 spans 14 residues. CDR3 residues: CASSRQTGSGELFF. The CDR3 nucleotides are TGTGCCAGCAGCCGACAGACAGGGTCCGGGGAGCTGTTTTTT.

At least ten counts were recorded for this clonotype. The chain employs TRBV6-5 and TRBJ2-5, with D hard to call. In germline, CDR1 is MNHEY, CDR2 SVGAGI. V was pared by 4 bases and J by 3 bases, with 15 bases between. The CDR3 runs to 15 residues. Here the CDR3 reads CASSSVRLIKETQYF. The DNA for the CDR3 is TGTGCCAGCAGTTCCGTCAGACTTATCAAAGAGACCCAGTACTTC.

This clonotype was recorded at least ten times. This chain connects TRBV7-8 to TRBJ1-6; maybe TRBD1 (6 bases). This CDR3 region has 18 residues. V lost 8 bases to trimming and J lost 4 bases, with 24 bases between them. Germline V gene lookup returns CDR1 SGHVS and CDR2 FQNEAQ. The CDR3 sequence is CASFLAGSGAFYNSPLHF. DNA for the CDR3: TGTGCCAGCTTTTTAGCAGGGTCGGGGGCCTTTTATAATTCACCCCTCCACTTT.

Ten or more counts support this clonotype. The chain links TRBV12-3 or TRBV12-4 to TRBJ1-1; a possible D gene is TRBD1 (6 bases). The CDR3 consists of 15 residues. Between the trimmed V and J ends, which lost 6 bases and 3 bases, there was a span of 17 bases. The CDR3 loop is CASRLDSTGDTEAFF. The CDR3 nucleotides read TGTGCCAGCAGACTGGACAGCACAGGTGACACTGAAGCTTTCTTT.

The sample holds many counts of this clonotype. The CDR3 DNA sequence: TGTGCCATCAGTGCAACGTGGTCTTATAATTCACCCCTCCACTTT. It is translated as CAISATWSYNSPLHF. The chain joins TRBV10-3 to TRBJ1-6, with no clear D. Germline V gene sequence: CDR1 ENHRY, CDR2 SYGVKD. The CDR3 is 15 residues long. Trimming pared 4 bases from V and 4 bases from J, leaving 11 bases between.

V and J are TRBV27 and TRBJ1-1; 7 bases fit TRBD1. CDR3 length: 15 residues. Germline assignment: CDR1 MNHEY and CDR2 SMNVEV (reference sequence). V dropped 2 bases and J dropped 0; count of bases not matched to a gene: 3. The CDR3 protein is CASSLATGMNTEAFF. CDR3 nucleotide sequence: TGTGCCAGCAGTTTAGCGACAGGGATGAACACTGAAGCTTTCTTT.

This clonotype was seen at least ten times. The chain employs TRBV6-5 and TRBJ2-7; TRBD1 matches at 8 bases. The CDR3 contains 16 residues. Per the germline V gene, CDR1 is MNHEY and CDR2 is SVGAGI. The trim removed 2 bases at V and 4 bases at J, leaving 10 bases unmatched. The CDR3 loop reads CASSYGGTGAIYEQYF. Here the CDR3 DNA reads TGTGCCAGCAGTTACGGAGGGACAGGAGCCATTTACGAGCAGTACTTC.

Many counts were recorded for this clonotype. The rearrangement uses TRBV3-1 and TRBJ1-5, with TRBD1 matching 12 bases. V shed 5 bases, J shed 7 bases, and the junction held 3 bases outside the gene matches. Germline CDR1 LGHDT, CDR2 YNNKEL (reference sequence). CDR3 length equals 14 residues. This CDR3 is CASSAGTGGQPQHF. The CDR3 coding sequence is TGTGCCAGCAGCGCTGGGACAGGGGGCCAGCCCCAGCATTTT.

There are many counts of this clonotype. This rearrangement joins TRBV5-5 to TRBJ2-7, with D unclear. Germline V gives CDR1 SGHKS, CDR2 YYEKEE (reference sequence). This CDR3 comprises 15 residues. V was pared by 4 bases and J by 2 bases, with 16 bases between. Here the CDR3 reads CASSPLPPPPYEQYF. The CDR3 nucleotides read TGTGCCAGCAGCCCCCTCCCCCCCCCGCCCTACGAGCAGTACTTC.

This clonotype has at least ten counts. The gene calls are TRBV7-8 and TRBJ2-1; tentative D call: TRBD2 (6 bases). The germline V gene has CDR1 SGHVS and CDR2 FQNEAQ. CDR3 size: 16 residues. The ends were cut back, 1 base at V and 9 bases at J, with 19 bases in the middle. The CDR3 DNA sequence: TGTGCCAGCAGCTTAGGGGGCCCGGCTAGCGTCATTGAGCAGTTCTTC. This translates into CASSLGGPASVIEQFF.

This clonotype was counted at least ten times. V and J are TRBV7-9 and TRBJ2-7; possibly TRBD2 for D (5 bases). Germline V gives CDR1 SEHNR, CDR2 FQNEAQ (reference sequence). The CDR3 has 14 amino acids. Trimming removed 5 bases at V and 4 bases at J, with 15 bases between. CDR3 protein: CASSPPAASYEQYF. CDR3 bases: TGTGCCAGCAGCCCCCCAGCGGCTAGTTACGAGCAGTACTTC. The full variable domain, in which reference TRBV7-9 and TRBJ2-7 provide the parts outside the CDR3, is DTGVSQNPRHKITKRGQNVTFRCDPISEHNRLYWYRQTLGQGPEFLTYFQNEAQLEKSRLLSDRFSAERPKGSFSTLEIQRTEQGDSAMYLCASSPPAASYEQYFGPGTRLTVT.

This clonotype has a count of ten or more. The gene calls are TRBV20-1 and TRBJ1-2; 7 nucleotides line up with TRBD1. There are 13 residues in the CDR3. Per the germline V gene, CDR1 is DFQATT and CDR2 is SNEGSKA (reference sequence). The V segment lost 5 bases and the J segment 1 base; nucleotides outside the gene matches: 4. DNA of the CDR3: TGCAGTGCTGCTAACAGGGGTAACTATGGCTACACCTTC. This sequence encodes CSAANRGNYGYTF.

The table lists this clonotype with many counts. This chain links TRBV6-5 with TRBJ2-7; 8 positions agree with TRBD1. V shed 6 bases, J shed 3 bases, and the junction held 7 bases outside the gene matches. There are 14 residues in the CDR3. Germline V gives CDR1 MNHEY, CDR2 SVGAGI. The CDR3 spells CASSKQGVGYEQYF. The CDR3 region has the DNA TGTGCCAGCAGCAAACAGGGGGTCGGCTACGAGCAGTACTTC.

At least ten counts were recorded for this clonotype. V gene TRBV3-1 combines with J gene TRBJ2-7; 7 bases map to TRBD1. V lost 7 bases and J lost 3; bases outside the gene matches: 15. This CDR3 has 16 residues. Looked up from germline, CDR1 is LGHDT and CDR2 is YNNKEL (reference sequence). The CDR3 region has the DNA TGTGCCAGCATCCCCCCCGGGACAGCGGCTCTCTACGAGCAGTACTTC. Its translation is CASIPPGTAALYEQYF.

In this sample, this clonotype turned up many times. The chain uses TRBV28 and TRBJ2-4; 7 bases align to TRBD1. CDR1 is MDHEN and CDR2 is SYDVKM in the germline V gene. The CDR3 totals 13 residues. V was pared by 3 bases and J by 6 bases, with 2 bases of the junction left unmatched. The CDR3 DNA sequence: TGTGCCAGCAGTTTGGGACAGTTAAACATTCAGTACTTC. As protein: CASSLGQLNIQYF.

This clonotype was counted ten times or more. The V and J genes are TRBV6-5 and TRBJ1-2, with 11 bases aligning to TRBD1. CDR1 is MNHEY, CDR2 SVGAGI, per germline. After removal of 0 bases from V and 4 bases from J, the junction contained 4 bases not matched to a gene. The CDR3 runs to 16 residues. CDR3 amino acids: CASSYSRTGGGYGYTF. CDR3 nucleotides: TGTGCCAGCAGTTACTCACGGACAGGGGGCGGCTATGGCTACACCTTC.

This clonotype was seen ten or more times. This chain joins TRBV20-1 and TRBJ2-3; 12 nucleotides line up with TRBD2. The trim removed 4 bases at V and 0 bases at J, leaving 2 bases unmatched. Germline CDR1 DFQATT, CDR2 SNEGSKA (reference sequence). The CDR3 runs 15 residues. The chain's CDR3 is CSATLAGGSTDTQYF. CDR3 bases: TGCAGTGCTACTCTAGCGGGAGGGAGCACAGATACGCAGTATTTT.

At least ten counts were recorded for this clonotype. The CDR3 DNA reads as TGCAGTGCCCGTAGGTGGGGGGTAGATGAGACCCAGTACTTC. Amino acids: CSARRWGVDETQYF. The chain has TRBV20-1 and TRBJ2-5, with a possible D match to TRBD2 (6 bases). The germline V gene has CDR1 DFQATT and CDR2 SNEGSKA (reference sequence). CDR3 size: 14 residues. V lost 6 bases to trimming and J lost 5 bases, with 19 bases between them.

This clonotype was seen ten or more times. The chain is built from TRBV5-1 and TRBJ1-2; D is unclear. Trimming removed 4 bases at V and 2 bases at J, with 9 bases between. Germline lookup yields CDR1 SGHRS and CDR2 YFSETQ. This CDR3 has 13 amino acids. This chain's CDR3 is CASSTSSNYGYTF. In DNA form, the CDR3 reads TGCGCCAGCAGCACGTCGTCCAACTATGGCTACACCTTC.

This clonotype occurred many times. One junction end disagrees with the germline gene, perhaps due to a read error. The chain has TRBV7-2 and TRBJ2-6; TRBD1 might be the D (5 bases). There are 16 residues in the CDR3. CDR1 and CDR2 (germline): SGHTA, FQGNSA. The CDR3 DNA follows: TGTGCCAGCAGCGACCGACAGATCTCTGGAGCCAACGTCCTGACTTTC. Translation: CASSDRQISGANVLTF.

This clonotype was recorded at least ten times. The chain is built from TRBV29-1 and TRBJ2-1; TRBD2 matches at 8 bases. Germline V gene data show CDR1 as SQVTM and CDR2 as ANQGSEA. V lost 3 bases, J lost 4 bases, and 8 bases stayed unmatched. The length of the CDR3 is 15 residues. The CDR3, as DNA: TGCAGCGTTGAGGGGGCGGGGGGACCTTACAATGAGCAGTTCTTC. Protein: CSVEGAGGPYNEQFF.

Ten or more counts support this clonotype. This CDR3 is CATSDTGLKGYGEQFF. In DNA, the CDR3 is TGTGCCACCAGTGATACGGGACTCAAGGGGTATGGTGAGCAGTTCTTC. The chain carries TRBV24-1 and TRBJ2-1, with a tentative D call TRBD2 (6 bases). The CDR3 loop spans 16 amino acids. The V end was cut by 3 bases, the J end by 9 bases, with 20 bases between. Germline-derived CDR1 and CDR2 are KGHDR and SFDVKD.

The sample holds many counts of this clonotype. V gene TRBV13 combines with J gene TRBJ1-4, with 9 positions matching TRBD1. J gave up 7 bases and V 5 bases, and 8 bases lay outside the gene matches. The germline CDR1 and CDR2 sequences are PRHDT and FYEKMQ (reference sequence). The CDR3 has 15 amino acids. The CDR3 DNA reads TGTGCCAGCAGCCGGAGACAGGGGGAGGGTGAAAAACTGTTTTTT. It encodes CASSRRQGEGEKLFF.

In this sample, this clonotype turned up many times. The chain is built from TRBV20-1 and TRBJ2-1; perhaps D is TRBD1 or TRBD2 (5 bases each). V was cut by 6 bases and J by 5 bases, with 11 bases left in between. Germline V gene lookup returns CDR1 DFQATT and CDR2 SNEGSKA (reference sequence). CDR3 length: 12 residues. The CDR3 bases are TGCAGTGCAACCGGGACGGACAATGAGCAGTTCTTC. This encodes CSATGTDNEQFF.

At least ten counts were recorded for this clonotype. This chain links TRBV20-1 with TRBJ2-7; no clear D. Germline V CDR1 and CDR2: DFQATT, SNEGSKA (reference sequence). V was pared by 4 bases and J by 3 bases, with 13 bases between. CDR3 size: 13 residues. CDR3 coding DNA: TGCAGTGCTAATTCCGGGCCCAGCTACGAGCAGTACTTC. This codes for CSANSGPSYEQYF.

The rearrangement uses TRBV20-1 and TRBJ2-3; a weak D match, TRBD2 (5 bases). Germline CDR1 is DFQATT and CDR2 is SNEGSKA (reference sequence). V dropped 7 bases and J dropped 5 bases, with 13 bases sitting between them. The CDR3 has 12 amino acids. CDR3 nucleotide sequence: TGCAGTGTACGGGGAGTCGGAGATACGCAGTATTTT. Translating it yields CSVRGVGDTQYF.

This clonotype was counted at least ten times. V is TRBV7-2 and J is TRBJ2-2; D uncertain. This CDR3 has 15 amino acids. With 1 base removed from V and 4 bases from J, the gap between germline ends came to 10 bases. Germline values: CDR1 SGHTA, CDR2 FQGNSA. CDR3 region: CASSLVWRTTGELFF. The CDR3 nucleotides are TGTGCCAGCAGCTTAGTTTGGCGGACCACCGGGGAGCTGTTTTTT.

This clonotype was counted at least ten times. The chain links TRBV7-6 to TRBJ1-1; unclear D gene. The CDR3 loop spans 15 amino acids. The germline CDR1 and CDR2 sequences are SGHVS and FNYEAQ. Trimming took 0 bases from V and 5 from J, leaving 13 bases between them. CDR3 nucleotides: TGTGCCAGCAGCTTAGCCGGGTCAGGCTATACTGAAGCTTTCTTT. Its translation is CASSLAGSGYTEAFF.

This clonotype occurred many times. The chain joins TRBV7-9 to TRBJ2-1; either TRBD1 or TRBD2 may supply D (5 bases each). This CDR3 is built from 16 residues. V shed 5 bases and J shed 1 base, with 15 bases lying between them. CDR1 is SEHNR, CDR2 FQNEAQ, per germline (reference sequence). The CDR3 protein is CASSPRVWRSYNEQFF. The CDR3 nucleotides are TGTGCCAGCAGCCCCAGGGTCTGGAGGTCCTACAATGAGCAGTTCTTC.

There are many counts of this clonotype. The gene calls are TRBV4-3 and TRBJ2-1; possible D gene TRBD2, 5 bases. CDR3 length equals 15 residues. The V end was cut by 8 bases, the J end by 7 bases, with 21 bases between. CDR1 is LGHNA, CDR2 YSLEER, per germline. The CDR3 DNA sequence: TGCGCCAGCTCAGACGGGGAGTCGAGAGCGAATGAGCAGTTCTTC. It specifies CASSDGESRANEQFF.

In this sample, this clonotype turned up many times. The chain employs TRBV29-1 and TRBJ2-1; TRBD1 aligns across 7 bases. CDR1 SQVTM and CDR2 ANQGSEA come from the germline V gene. The CDR3 length is 13 residues. The ends lost 2 bases at V and 9 bases at J; junction bases unmatched: 7. CDR3 DNA: TGCAGCGTTGAAAGGGGGCTAGTGGGTGAGCAGTTCTTC. Protein sequence: CSVERGLVGEQFF.

This clonotype was detected ten times or more. The chain uses TRBV6-1 and TRBJ1-6; D unclear. The germline V gene encodes CDR1 MNHNS and CDR2 SASEGT. This CDR3 contains 16 residues. The V gene lost 6 bases and the J gene lost 6 bases, with 18 bases spanning the gap. The CDR3 spells CASRNTRGSANSPLHF. The CDR3 nucleotides read TGTGCCAGCAGGAACACCCGGGGTTCGGCTAATTCACCCCTCCACTTT.